Below are 27 T cell receptor beta chains sequenced from a single sample in a study of OX40 agonist ivuxolimab in advanced cancers. Profiled with immunoSEQ multiplex PCR; TCRdb holds only in-frame clones, not every one. Of nearly 80,000 clones listed, around 94% are singletons. Specimen: CD4+ or CD8+ T cells sorted from blood, collected in a trial of the OX40 agonist ivuxolimab. These receptors were taken from an adult with an advanced solid tumor such as melanoma, head and neck, liver or kidney cancer.

A single count supports this clone. The J gene is TRBJ2-7, the V gene TRBV7-3; tentative D call: TRBD2 (7 bases). V lost 2 bases and J 6 bases, leaving 14 bases between the germline ends. This CDR3 region has 14 residues. Germline V gene sequence: CDR1 SGHTA, CDR2 FQGTGA. The CDR3 protein is CASSLGGAQSEQYF. The CDR3 DNA reads as TGTGCCAGCAGCTTAGGGGGGGCGCAGTCCGAGCAGTACTTC.

The chain couples TRBV25-1 to TRBJ2-7; tentative D call: TRBD2 (5 bases). This CDR3 region has 12 residues. V shed 6 bases and J shed 6 bases, with 12 bases lying between them. Germline lookup yields CDR1 MGHDK and CDR2 SYGVNS. The CDR3 region is CASRRVRAEQYF. The CDR3 bases are TGTGCCAGCAGGAGGGTACGGGCCGAGCAGTACTTC.

The chain couples TRBV7-3 to TRBJ1-1; D is unclear. The V end lost 3 bases, the J end lost 0 bases, and 8 bases lay between the germline ends. CDR3 length equals 14 residues. CDR1 and CDR2 (germline): SGHTA, FQGTGA. The CDR3 sequence: CASSFTPMNTEAFF. CDR3 nucleotides: TGTGCCAGCAGCTTCACTCCGATGAACACTGAAGCTTTCTTT.

This chain uses TRBV19 with TRBJ2-2, with D tentatively TRBD1 or TRBD2 (5 bases each). Germline lookup yields CDR1 LNHDA and CDR2 SQIVND (reference sequence). This CDR3 comprises 15 residues. V dropped 4 bases and J dropped 0 bases, with 9 bases sitting between them. CDR3 sequence (DNA): TGTGCCAGTAGTAGGGACGGTTCGAACACCGGGGAGCTGTTTTTT. This translates into CASSRDGSNTGELFF.

The chain links TRBV7-9 to TRBJ2-7, with D perhaps matching TRBD1 (6 bases). V was cut by 3 bases and J by 1 base, with 10 bases left in between. The CDR3 sequence is 14 residues long. Looked up from germline, CDR1 is SEHNR and CDR2 is FQNEAQ (reference sequence). CDR3 nucleotides: TGTGCCAGCAGCTTGACAGGAAAATCCTACGAGCAGTACTTC. Its translation: CASSLTGKSYEQYF.

CDR3 protein: CATSLGAEAYGYTF. In DNA form, the CDR3 reads TGTGCCACCAGCCTTGGCGCAGAGGCTTATGGCTACACCTTC. This chain links TRBV15 with TRBJ1-2; D is undetermined. This CDR3 comprises 14 residues. The ends were cut back, 5 bases at V and 5 bases at J, with 15 bases in the middle. Germline values: CDR1 LNHNV, CDR2 YYDKDF (reference sequence). The full variable domain, in which reference TRBV15 and TRBJ1-2 provide the parts outside the CDR3, is DAMVIQNPRYQVTQFGKPVTLSCSQTLNHNVMYWYQQKSSQAPKLLFHYYDKDFNNEADTPDNFQSRRPNTSFCFLDIRSPGLGDTAMYLCATSLGAEAYGYTFGSGTRLTVV.

The chain couples TRBV6-5 to TRBJ1-5; possibly TRBD1 for D (5 bases). Deletions cut 4 bases from V and 0 bases from J, with 10 bases between. Germline V gene sequence: CDR1 MNHEY, CDR2 SVGAGI. The CDR3 is made up of 15 amino acids. In nucleotides, the CDR3 is TGTGCCAGCAGTTCTAAGACAGATAGCAATCAGCCCCAGCATTTT. Translated, it gives CASSSKTDSNQPQHF.

V usage is TRBV5-4 and J usage is TRBJ2-7, with a tentative D call TRBD2 (5 bases). V shed 4 bases and J shed 2 bases, with 13 bases lying between them. Germline CDR1 is SGHNT and CDR2 is YYREEE (reference sequence). The CDR3 runs 14 residues. The DNA for the CDR3 is TGTGCCAGCAGCGGCGGACTCGACCCCTACGAGCAGTACTTC. Its translation is CASSGGLDPYEQYF.

V and J are TRBV7-6 and TRBJ2-5; a weak D match, TRBD2 (6 bases). V lost 5 bases to trimming and J lost 7 bases, with 14 bases between them. The CDR3 has 13 amino acids. From germline, CDR1 is SGHVS and CDR2 FNYEAQ. As DNA, the CDR3 is TGTGCCAGCAGCCAATCAGGGACTGGGACCCAGTACTTC. Residues: CASSQSGTGTQYF. Looking up the rest from reference TRBV7-6 and TRBJ2-5 gives the full variable domain: GAGVSQSPRYKVTKRGQDVALRCDPISGHVSLYWYRQALGQGPEFLTYFNYEAQQDKSGLPNDRFSAERPEGSISTLTIQRTEQRDSAMYRCASSQSGTGTQYFGPGTRLLVL.

The chain couples TRBV10-3 to TRBJ1-2; no clear D. The V end was cut by 0 bases, the J end by 6 bases, with 14 bases between. CDR1 is ENHRY and CDR2 is SYGVKD in the germline V gene. The CDR3 covers 15 residues. This CDR3 is CAISESEPTLNGYTF. CDR3 nucleotides: TGTGCCATCAGTGAGTCAGAGCCAACCCTCAATGGCTACACCTTC.

The rearrangement uses TRBV27 and TRBJ1-2, with D possibly TRBD1 on 5 matching bases. Germline CDR1 and CDR2: MNHEY and SMNVEV (reference sequence). The CDR3 is 13 residues long. Trimming left V 6 bases short and J 1 base short, with 9 bases between. CDR3 amino acids: CASRGDFNYGYTF. In nucleotides, the CDR3 is TGTGCCAGCAGGGGGGACTTTAACTATGGCTACACCTTC.

This chain joins TRBV15 and TRBJ1-5; D ambiguous. The V gene lost 5 bases and the J gene lost 0 bases, with 5 bases spanning the gap. Germline V lookup: CDR1 LNHNV, CDR2 YYDKDF (reference sequence). The CDR3 is 13 amino acids. The CDR3 DNA reads TGTGCCACCAGCGCGAGTAGCAATCAGCCCCAGCATTTT. It encodes CATSASSNQPQHF.

The chain carries TRBV6-5 and TRBJ1-1; D unresolved. Germline values: CDR1 MNHEY, CDR2 SVGAGI. The CDR3 has 13 residues. V lost 7 bases and J lost 3, with 12 bases in between. CDR3 loop: CASKTGRHTEAFF. The CDR3 nucleotides are TGTGCCAGCAAAACGGGGAGGCACACTGAAGCTTTCTTT.

This chain connects TRBV23-1 to TRBJ2-3; tentative D call: TRBD2 (6 bases). TRBV23-1 is placed among ORFs of uncertain function. The CDR3 is made up of 14 amino acids. Trimming left V 8 bases short and J 3 bases short, with 15 bases between. In DNA, the CDR3 is TGCGCCAGCGGAACCCCGACTAGAACAGATACGCAGTATTTT. This sequence encodes CASGTPTRTDTQYF.

The count of this clone is one. The chain joins TRBV13 to TRBJ2-5; no clear D gene. The end of the DNA aligns better with TRBJ2-7, so the J call may be wrong. The CDR3 has 13 residues. Germline loops: CDR1 PRHDT, CDR2 FYEKMQ (reference sequence). CDR3 region: CASSPPSSYEQYF. The CDR3 DNA reads as TGTGCCAGCAGCCCGCCGAGCTCCTACGAGCAGTACTTC.

This sequence joins TRBV6-5 and TRBJ2-5, with D maybe TRBD1 (6 bases). From germline, CDR1 is MNHEY and CDR2 SVGAGI. CDR3 length equals 16 residues. With 2 bases removed from V and 1 base from J, the gap between germline ends came to 14 bases. This CDR3 is CASSYIGTLSQETQYF. Written as DNA, the CDR3 is TGTGCCAGCAGTTACATCGGGACACTGTCCCAAGAGACCCAGTACTTC.

The genes are TRBV7-6 and TRBJ2-1, with D maybe TRBD2 (7 bases). The CDR3 extends over 16 amino acids. The germline CDR1 and CDR2 sequences are SGHVS and FNYEAQ. V lost 0 bases to trimming and J lost 0 bases, with 9 bases between them. The DNA of the CDR3 is TGTGCCAGCAGCTTAGCGGCGGGGGCCTCCTACAATGAGCAGTTCTTC. This encodes CASSLAAGASYNEQFF. Together with reference TRBV7-6 and TRBJ2-1, the CDR3 gives the full variable domain: GAGVSQSPRYKVTKRGQDVALRCDPISGHVSLYWYRQALGQGPEFLTYFNYEAQQDKSGLPNDRFSAERPEGSISTLTIQRTEQRDSAMYRCASSLAAGASYNEQFFGPGTRLTVL.

This chain joins TRBV2 and TRBJ1-1, with 9 bases that match TRBD1. V shed 7 bases and J 4 bases; nucleotides not matched to a gene: 7. This CDR3 has 14 amino acids. Germline V gene sequence: CDR1 SNHLY, CDR2 FYNNEI. CDR3 nucleotides: TGTGCCAGCATCGGACAGGGGACGGGCACTGAAGCTTTCTTT. This encodes CASIGQGTGTEAFF.

The genes are TRBV6-1 and TRBJ2-7; TRBD1 might be the D (5 bases). V was shortened by 3 bases and J by 0 bases, with 15 bases between the two germline ends. Germline V gene sequence: CDR1 MNHNS, CDR2 SASEGT. The CDR3 extends over 16 amino acids. CDR3 sequence reads: CASSELESRASYEQYF. Written as DNA, the CDR3 is TGTGCCAGCAGTGAGTTGGAATCCAGGGCCTCCTACGAGCAGTACTTC.

The chain is built from TRBV30 and TRBJ1-1; D might be TRBD1 (5 bases). Germline V gives CDR1 GTSNPN, CDR2 SVGIG (reference sequence). V gave up 5 bases and J gave up 7 bases, with 17 bases separating them. The CDR3 totals 13 residues. The CDR3 sequence: CAWGGKVGDEAFF. In nucleotides, the CDR3 is TGTGCCTGGGGTGGGAAGGTGGGGGATGAAGCTTTCTTT.

The chain carries TRBV15 and TRBJ1-1; D is ambiguous. V was clipped by 8 bases and J by 1 base, with 14 bases between them. Germline V lookup: CDR1 LNHNV, CDR2 YYDKDF (reference sequence). CDR3 length: 14 amino acids. Written as DNA, the CDR3 is TGTGCCACCGAGGGAGTTACCGGGAACACTGAAGCTTTCTTT. Its protein product is CATEGVTGNTEAFF.

This chain links TRBV27 with TRBJ2-7; D remains ambiguous. Trimming took off 0 bases at V and 5 bases at J, with 8 bases between the two ends. CDR3 length: 13 amino acids. Germline CDR1 is MNHEY and CDR2 is SMNVEV (reference sequence). The CDR3 DNA is TGTGCCAGCAGTTTATCCCGCCAGAACGAGCAGTACTTC. This codes for CASSLSRQNEQYF.

The CDR3 sequence: CASSVERGEQFF. The CDR3 DNA sequence: TGTGCCAGCAGCGTAGAAAGAGGTGAGCAGTTCTTC. V usage is TRBV9 and J usage is TRBJ2-1; no firm D call. Trimming removed 0 bases from V and 9 bases from J, with 7 bases in between. Germline V CDR1 and CDR2: SGDLS, YYNGEE. This CDR3 spans 12 amino acids.

This chain connects TRBV27 to TRBJ2-3; D possibly corresponds to TRBD2 (6 bases). V was clipped by 5 bases and J by 3 bases, with 18 bases between them. Germline CDR1 MNHEY, CDR2 SMNVEV (reference sequence). The CDR3 runs 16 residues. CDR3 loop: CASSSTGRLSTDTQYF. The CDR3 nucleotides read TGTGCCAGCAGTAGCACCGGGAGACTTTCTACAGATACGCAGTATTTT.

J is TRBJ2-1 and V is TRBV4-2; 7 nucleotides match TRBD1. In germline, CDR1 is LGHNA, CDR2 YNFKEQ. The CDR3 contains 18 residues. After removal of 4 bases from V and 8 bases from J, the junction contained 20 bases not matched to a gene. The DNA for the CDR3 is TGTGCCAGCAGCCGAGAAACGGTCGGACAGGCGTTCAATCATGAGCAGTTCTTC. Translated, it gives CASSRETVGQAFNHEQFF.

The CDR3 DNA reads as TGTGCCAGCAGCACCGGACAGGGGGCTATGAACACTGAAGCTTTCTTT. Translating gives CASSTGQGAMNTEAFF. The J gene is TRBJ1-1, the V gene TRBV5-6; 11 bases match TRBD1. The CDR3 length is 16 residues. Germline V lookup: CDR1 SGHDT, CDR2 YYEEEE. V dropped 4 bases and J dropped 0; count of bases not matched to a gene: 5.

CDR3 in amino acids: CATSPSTGSSYEQYF. In nucleotides, the CDR3 is TGTGCCACCTCACCGAGCACAGGGAGCTCCTACGAGCAGTACTTC. V is TRBV19 and J is TRBJ2-7; the D gene is possibly TRBD1 (6 bases). There are 15 residues in the CDR3. V was trimmed by 10 bases and J by 0 bases, leaving 19 bases between them. Per the germline V gene, CDR1 is LNHDA and CDR2 is SQIVND (reference sequence).